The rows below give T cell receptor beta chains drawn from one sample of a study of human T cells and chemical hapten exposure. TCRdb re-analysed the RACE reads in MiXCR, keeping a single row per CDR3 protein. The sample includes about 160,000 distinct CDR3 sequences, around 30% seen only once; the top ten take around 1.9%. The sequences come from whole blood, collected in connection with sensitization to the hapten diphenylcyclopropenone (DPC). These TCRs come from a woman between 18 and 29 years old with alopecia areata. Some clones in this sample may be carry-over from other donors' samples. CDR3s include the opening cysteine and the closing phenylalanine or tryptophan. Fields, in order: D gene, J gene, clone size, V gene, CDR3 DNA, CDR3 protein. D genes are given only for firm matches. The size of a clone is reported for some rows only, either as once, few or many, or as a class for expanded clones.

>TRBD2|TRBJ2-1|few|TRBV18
TGTGCCAGCTCAAGACTAGCGGGAGTTCCGCAGTTCTTC
CASSRLAGVPQFF
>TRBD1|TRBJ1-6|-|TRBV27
TGTGCCAGCGGATTATCAGGGGGACTCGGGTCACCCCTCCACTTT
CASGLSGGLGSPLHF
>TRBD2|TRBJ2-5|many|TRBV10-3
TGTGCCATCGCGGGAGGGGAGACCCAGTACTTC
CAIAGGETQYF
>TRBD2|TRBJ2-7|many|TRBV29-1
TGCAGCGACATTAGCGGGAGAATGTACGAGCAGTACTTC
CSDISGRMYEQYF
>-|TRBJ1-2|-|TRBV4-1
TGCGCCAGCAGCTACCAGGGTTTCTATGGCTACACCTTC
CASSYQGFYGYTF
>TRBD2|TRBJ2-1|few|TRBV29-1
TGCAGCGCCAAACTAGCGAACGAGCAGTTCTTC
CSAKLANEQFF
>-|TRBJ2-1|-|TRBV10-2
TGCGCCAGCAGGGAGACGGGAAATGAGCAGTTCTTC
CASRETGNEQFF
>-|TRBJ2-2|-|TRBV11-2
TGTGCCAGCAGCTTAGTGACACCCGCCCAGGCCGGGGAGCTGTTTTTT
CASSLVTPAQAGELFF
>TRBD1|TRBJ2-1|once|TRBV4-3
TGCGCCAGCAGCCGGACAGGGGGTAGTGAGCAGTTCTTC
CASSRTGGSEQFF
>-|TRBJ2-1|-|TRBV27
TGTGCCAGCAACTCCGGGAGACTCAATGAGCAGTTCTTC
CASNSGRLNEQFF
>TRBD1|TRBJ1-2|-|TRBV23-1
TGCGCCAGCCAGGGGGCCGATGGCTACACCTTC
CASQGADGYTF
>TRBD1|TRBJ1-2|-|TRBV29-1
TGCAGCGTTGAAGCCTGGGACAGGGCGGACTATGGCTACACCTTC
CSVEAWDRADYGYTF
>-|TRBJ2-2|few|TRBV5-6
TGTGCCAGCAGCTTTGGTATGGGCGGGGAGCTGTTTTTT
CASSFGMGGELFF
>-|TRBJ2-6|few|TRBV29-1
TGCAGCGTTGAAGGGGGCGTCATCTCCGGGGCCAACGTCCTGACTTTC
CSVEGGVISGANVLTF
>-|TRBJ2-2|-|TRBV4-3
TGCGCCAGCAGCCAATTATCAGGGACCGGGGAGCTGTTTTTT
CASSQLSGTGELFF
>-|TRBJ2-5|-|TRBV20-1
TGCAGTGCTAGAGATCTCCGGACAGCCCAAGAGACCCAGTACTTC
CSARDLRTAQETQYF
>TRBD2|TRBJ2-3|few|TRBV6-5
TGTGCCAGCAGGGGCATAGCGGGAGCGGACTTAGATACGCAGTATTTT
CASRGIAGADLDTQYF
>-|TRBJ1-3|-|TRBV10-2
TGCGCCAGCATGAGGGCCGACTCGGGAAACACCATATATTTT
CASMRADSGNTIYF
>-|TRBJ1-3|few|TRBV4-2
TGTGCCAGCAGCCAAGATAGCGCCGGCTTCTCTGGAAACACCATATATTTT
CASSQDSAGFSGNTIYF
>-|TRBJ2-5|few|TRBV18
TGTGCCAGCTCACCATTGGAGACCCAGTACTTC
CASSPLETQYF
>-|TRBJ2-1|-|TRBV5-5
TGTGCCAGCAGCTTGCTAGGCCTTCAGGCATACAATGAGCAGTTCTTC
CASSLLGLQAYNEQFF
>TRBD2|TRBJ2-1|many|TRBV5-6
TGTGCCAGCAGCGTGGGGGCGGGAGGGTACAATGAGCAGTTCTTC
CASSVGAGGYNEQFF
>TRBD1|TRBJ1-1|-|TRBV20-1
TGCAGTGCAACGACAGGGGCGAACACTGAAGCTTTCTTT
CSATTGANTEAFF
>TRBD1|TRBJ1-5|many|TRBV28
TGTGCCAGCAGCAGGGGGTATCAGCCCCAGCATTTT
CASSRGYQPQHF
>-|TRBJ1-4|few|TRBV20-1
TGCAGTGCTGCCAAACCCCAGGGGTTTCGGGAAAAACTGTTTTTT
CSAAKPQGFREKLFF
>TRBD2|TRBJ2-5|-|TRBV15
TGTGCCACCAGCAGAGGCGGGGGGAAAGAGACCCAGTACTTC
CATSRGGGKETQYF
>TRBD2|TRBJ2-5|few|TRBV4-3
TGCGCCAGCAGCCAAGATCTAGCGGGGGGGCGTGAGACCCAGTACTTC
CASSQDLAGGRETQYF
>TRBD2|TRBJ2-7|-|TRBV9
TGTGCCAGCAGCCTAGTGGGCGGGGGGACCTACGAGCAGTACTTC
CASSLVGGGTYEQYF
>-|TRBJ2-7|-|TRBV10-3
TGTGCCATCAGTGACAACTACGAGCAGTACTTC
CAISDNYEQYF
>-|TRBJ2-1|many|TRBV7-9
TGTGCCAGCACCCCCCGGATGGGGGGGCTTTATGAGCAGTTCTTC
CASTPRMGGLYEQFF
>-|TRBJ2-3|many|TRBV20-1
TGCAGTGCTAGTAGTGACACCGGCACAGATACGCAGTATTTT
CSASSDTGTDTQYF
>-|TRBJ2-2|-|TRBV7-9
TGTGCCAGCAGCTTAGGCGAGTACGCCGGGGAGCTGTTTTTT
CASSLGEYAGELFF
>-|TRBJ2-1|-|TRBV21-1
TGTGCCAGCACCAAGGGGGACAGCCACAATGAGCAGTTCTTC
CASTKGDSHNEQFF
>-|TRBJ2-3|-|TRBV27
TGTGCCAGCAGTTTTTCGGACTTCACAGATACGCAGTATTTT
CASSFSDFTDTQYF
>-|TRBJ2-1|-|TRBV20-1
TGCAGTGCTGGAGGACTGAGCTCCTACAATGAGCAGTTCTTC
CSAGGLSSYNEQFF
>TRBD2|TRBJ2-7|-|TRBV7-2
TGTGCCAGCAGCACACTTAGCGGGGGGGCCTACGAGCAGTACTTC
CASSTLSGGAYEQYF
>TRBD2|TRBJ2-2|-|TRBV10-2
TGCGCCAGCAGGGAGGGACTAGGGAACACCGGGGAGCTGTTTTTT
CASREGLGNTGELFF
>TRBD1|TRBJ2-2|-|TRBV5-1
TGCGCCAGCAGCTCGACGCCGGGACAGGGGATGGGGGAGCTGTTTTTT
CASSSTPGQGMGELFF
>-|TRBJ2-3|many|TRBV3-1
TGTGCCAGCAGCCCTGGGGCGACCTTGGGTACGCAGTATTTT
CASSPGATLGTQYF
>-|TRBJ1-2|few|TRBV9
TGTGCCAGCAGCTCAAGGGATGGCTACACCTTC
CASSSRDGYTF
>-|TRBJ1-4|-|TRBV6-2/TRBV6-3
TGTGCCAGCAGTTACCCACAGGAACCCGGCGATGAAAAACTGTTTTTT
CASSYPQEPGDEKLFF
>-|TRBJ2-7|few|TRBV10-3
TGTGCCATCAGCGACCGGACAGGGAGGGCCGAGCAGTACTTC
CAISDRTGRAEQYF
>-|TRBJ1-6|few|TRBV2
TGTGCCAGCAGCCCCAGGGATAATTCACCCCTCCACTTT
CASSPRDNSPLHF
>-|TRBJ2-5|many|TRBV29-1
TGCAGCGTTGAAGAGACCCAGTACTTC
CSVEETQYF
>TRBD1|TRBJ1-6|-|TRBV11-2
TGTGCCAGCAGCCGCCGACAGGGAGGGAATTCACCCCTCCACTTT
CASSRRQGGNSPLHF
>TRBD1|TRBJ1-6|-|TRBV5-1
TGCGCCAGCAGCAGGACAGGGTCGGATAATTCACCCCTCCACTTT
CASSRTGSDNSPLHF
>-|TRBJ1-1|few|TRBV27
TGTGCCAGCAGTTGGGGTCGGACAAACACTGAAGCTTTCTTT
CASSWGRTNTEAFF
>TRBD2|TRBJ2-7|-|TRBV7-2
TGTGCCAGCAGCTTTTCCCCGGGAGGCTACGAGCAGTACTTC
CASSFSPGGYEQYF
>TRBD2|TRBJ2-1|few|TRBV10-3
TGTGCCATCAGTGAGCTGGCGGGAGGGCCGGGGAATGAGCAGTTCTTC
CAISELAGGPGNEQFF
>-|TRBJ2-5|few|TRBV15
TGTGCCACCAGCAGGGGACAAGAGACCCAGTACTTC
CATSRGQETQYF
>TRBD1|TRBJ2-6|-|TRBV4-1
TGCGCCAGCAGCCTTGGGACAGTCTCTGGGGCCAACGTCCTGACTTTC
CASSLGTVSGANVLTF
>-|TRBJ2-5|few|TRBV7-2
TGTGCCAGCAGCTTATCACGGACACAAGAGACCCAGTACTTC
CASSLSRTQETQYF
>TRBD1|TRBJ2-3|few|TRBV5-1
TGCGCCAGCAGCTTGGGACAGGGATCGGGCACAGATACGCAGTATTTT
CASSLGQGSGTDTQYF
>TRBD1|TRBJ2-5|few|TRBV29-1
TGCAGCGTAACAGGGGGCGCGGAGACCCAGTACTTC
CSVTGGAETQYF
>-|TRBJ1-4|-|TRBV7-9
TGTGCCAGCAGCTCAGCAAAGTCTAATGAAAAACTGTTTTTT
CASSSAKSNEKLFF
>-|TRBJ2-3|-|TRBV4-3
TGCGCCAGCAGCCACCTTTCTGGGGGGGGCGGGACAGATACGCAGTATTTT
CASSHLSGGGGTDTQYF
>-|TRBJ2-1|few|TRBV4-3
TGCGCCAGCAGCCAAGATGGAGTAGGGGGAGGGGTTGAGCAGTTCTTC
CASSQDGVGGGVEQFF